This T cell receptor (beta chain) appears in the sequencing data of a study of T cells in Graves' hyperthyroidism and ophthalmopathy. The V end was cut by 6 bases, the J end by 3 bases, with 12 bases between. CDR3 length: 13 amino acids. The germline CDR1 and CDR2 sequences are PRHDT and FYEKMQ (reference sequence). Study observations and caveats: Most clonotypes expanded in the thyroid (above 0.001) were also present in blood. A median around 6.4 months before onset, the model predicted ophthalmopathy.

Any patient presenting with uncontrolled infection, other autoimmune disease, pregnancy or lactation was left out. Amplification yielded TCR beta CDR3 regions, with RNA transcripts as the source. HTBI primers were the set used in a first-round RT-PCR of the TCR CDR3. MiXCR, applied by TCRdb to the multiplex PCR reads, yields one record per CDR3 protein. There are 500,000 to 600,000 distinct CDR3 sequences in the sample; roughly 50% occur only once, and more than 7% lies in the top ten. This clonotype was observed many times. The antigen is undetermined. This chain links TRBV13 with TRBJ2-7, with a weak D call TRBD1 (5 bases). The sequencing input was peripheral blood or thyroid tissue (not recorded which). The TCR originated in a woman in her late teens or twenties with Graves' hyperthyroidism. CDR3 in amino acids: CASRIRDNYEQYF. The DNA of the CDR3 is TGTGCCAGCAGAATCAGGGATAACTACGAGCAGTACTTC.